These T cell receptor beta chains were read from a single sample in a study of T cells in localized non-small cell lung cancer. The table came from immunoSEQ multiplex PCR; TCRdb's copy has only in-frame clones and leaves some out. The profile shows tens of thousands of clones, 85% to 95% of them singletons. Material: peripheral blood, obtained before any cancer treatment. Receptors originate from a female donor aged 60 or older with stage I lung adenocarcinoma. Each CDR3 is given with its conserved first and last residue. D genes are given only for firm matches. Clone sizes are given selectively: once, few, many, or a class where the clone is expanded.

J gene: TRBJ1-5; D gene: -; V gene: TRBV6-1; clone size: -; CDR3 protein: CASREGQVQHF; CDR3 DNA: TGTGCCAGCAGAGAAGGCCAGGTCCAGCATTTT
J gene: TRBJ1-1; D gene: TRBD1; V gene: TRBV9; clone size: -; CDR3 protein: CASSAGDRVTEAFF; CDR3 DNA: TGTGCCAGCAGCGCCGGGGACAGGGTCACTGAAGCTTTCTTT
J gene: TRBJ1-1; D gene: TRBD1; V gene: TRBV7-8; clone size: -; CDR3 protein: CASSFRDRGYRTEAFF; CDR3 DNA: TGTGCCAGCAGCTTCAGAGACAGGGGGTATCGCACTGAAGCTTTCTTT
J gene: TRBJ1-3; D gene: -; V gene: TRBV4-1; clone size: -; CDR3 protein: CASSQDAGNTIYF; CDR3 DNA: TGCGCCAGCAGCCAAGATGCGGGAAACACCATATATTTT
J gene: TRBJ1-2; D gene: -; V gene: TRBV19; clone size: -; CDR3 protein: CASSIFEGMAYGYTF; CDR3 DNA: TGTGCCAGTAGTATCTTCGAGGGGATGGCCTATGGCTACACCTTC
J gene: TRBJ1-2; D gene: -; V gene: TRBV13; clone size: -; CDR3 protein: CASSAVRGYTF; CDR3 DNA: TGTGCCAGCAGTGCCGTCCGGGGTTACACCTTC
J gene: TRBJ1-5; D gene: -; V gene: TRBV9; clone size: few; CDR3 protein: CASSAGTAQPQHF; CDR3 DNA: TGTGCCAGCAGCGCCGGGACGGCTCAGCCCCAGCATTTT
J gene: TRBJ2-2; D gene: TRBD2; V gene: TRBV2; clone size: -; CDR3 protein: CASISGANTGELFF; CDR3 DNA: TGTGCCAGCATAAGCGGGGCTAACACCGGGGAGCTGTTTTTT
J gene: TRBJ1-2; D gene: -; V gene: TRBV7-9; clone size: few; CDR3 protein: CASSFAAGYGYTF; CDR3 DNA: TGTGCCAGCAGCTTCGCGGCAGGGTACGGCTACACCTTC
J gene: TRBJ2-6; D gene: TRBD1; V gene: TRBV5-1; clone size: -; CDR3 protein: CASSPGQDMISGANVLTF; CDR3 DNA: TGCGCCAGCAGCCCGGGACAGGATATGATCTCTGGGGCCAACGTCCTGACTTTC
J gene: TRBJ1-5; D gene: -; V gene: TRBV10-2; clone size: -; CDR3 protein: CASSPRTATSNQPQHF; CDR3 DNA: TGCGCCAGCAGTCCCCGGACCGCAACCTCTAATCAGCCCCAGCATTTT
J gene: TRBJ2-1; D gene: -; V gene: TRBV11-2; clone size: -; CDR3 protein: CASSHMRAEQFF; CDR3 DNA: TGTGCCAGCAGCCACATGAGGGCTGAGCAGTTCTTC
J gene: TRBJ1-1; D gene: -; V gene: TRBV7-9; clone size: -; CDR3 protein: CASSLVYGRRANTEAFF; CDR3 DNA: TGTGCCAGCAGCTTAGTGTATGGGCGGAGGGCTAACACTGAAGCTTTCTTT
J gene: TRBJ1-5; D gene: TRBD1; V gene: TRBV6-6; clone size: -; CDR3 protein: CASRAPGGSLLPQHF; CDR3 DNA: TGTGCCAGCAGAGCTCCAGGGGGAAGTCTGTTGCCCCAGCATTTT
J gene: TRBJ2-5; D gene: -; V gene: TRBV6-1; clone size: -; CDR3 protein: CASSDGGRETQYF; CDR3 DNA: TGTGCCAGCAGTGATGGGGGGAGGGAGACCCAGTACTTC
J gene: TRBJ1-4; D gene: -; V gene: TRBV5-1; clone size: -; CDR3 protein: CASSEAQGYEKLFF; CDR3 DNA: TGCGCCAGCAGCGAGGCCCAAGGGTATGAAAAACTGTTTTTT
J gene: TRBJ1-2; D gene: -; V gene: TRBV18; clone size: -; CDR3 protein: CASSPDFNYGYTF; CDR3 DNA: TGTGCCAGCTCACCGGACTTTAACTATGGCTACACCTTC
J gene: TRBJ1-4; D gene: TRBD1; V gene: TRBV5-1; clone size: -; CDR3 protein: CASSPDRGHEKLFF; CDR3 DNA: TGCGCCAGCAGCCCGGACAGGGGACATGAAAAACTGTTTTTT
J gene: TRBJ1-1; D gene: -; V gene: TRBV2; clone size: -; CDR3 protein: CASSEIPGSTEAFF; CDR3 DNA: TGTGCCAGCAGTGAAATCCCCGGGAGTACTGAAGCTTTCTTT
J gene: TRBJ2-2; D gene: -; V gene: TRBV5-1; clone size: -; CDR3 protein: CASSWGGNTGELFF; CDR3 DNA: TGCGCCAGCAGCTGGGGCGGGAACACCGGGGAGCTGTTTTTT
J gene: TRBJ1-3; D gene: -; V gene: TRBV29-1; clone size: -; CDR3 protein: CSVRSGLLSSGNTIYF; CDR3 DNA: TGCAGCGTTCGGTCCGGATTATTAAGCTCTGGAAACACCATATATTTT
J gene: TRBJ2-3; D gene: TRBD2; V gene: TRBV27; clone size: -; CDR3 protein: CASSYGLAGLTDTQYF; CDR3 DNA: TGTGCCAGCAGTTACGGACTAGCGGGGCTCACAGATACGCAGTATTTT
J gene: TRBJ2-2; D gene: TRBD1; V gene: TRBV5-4; clone size: few; CDR3 protein: CASSPGGQGGTGELFF; CDR3 DNA: TGTGCCAGCAGCCCCGGAGGACAGGGCGGCACCGGGGAGCTGTTTTTT
J gene: TRBJ2-7; D gene: TRBD1; V gene: TRBV5-1; clone size: once; CDR3 protein: CASGQGQGVYEQYF; CDR3 DNA: TGCGCCAGCGGTCAGGGGCAGGGGGTCTACGAGCAGTACTTC
J gene: TRBJ1-2; D gene: TRBD1; V gene: TRBV7-8; clone size: -; CDR3 protein: CASSHVLTGGYGYTF; CDR3 DNA: TGTGCCAGCAGCCACGTACTAACAGGGGGGTACGGCTACACCTTC
J gene: TRBJ1-2; D gene: -; V gene: TRBV9; clone size: -; CDR3 protein: CASSVDGAGDNYGYTF; CDR3 DNA: TGTGCCAGCAGCGTAGATGGAGCAGGGGACAACTATGGCTACACCTTC
J gene: TRBJ1-5; D gene: -; V gene: TRBV27; clone size: -; CDR3 protein: CASRKQGNQPQHF; CDR3 DNA: TGTGCCAGCAGAAAACAGGGCAATCAGCCCCAGCATTTT
J gene: TRBJ2-1; D gene: TRBD1; V gene: TRBV7-9; clone size: -; CDR3 protein: CASSRYRGLGSYNEQFF; CDR3 DNA: TGTGCCAGCAGTCGGTACAGGGGATTGGGCTCCTACAATGAGCAGTTCTTC
J gene: TRBJ2-7; D gene: TRBD1; V gene: TRBV7-2; clone size: -; CDR3 protein: CASSTRQGLNYEQYF; CDR3 DNA: TGTGCCAGCAGCACCCGACAGGGGTTAAATTACGAGCAGTACTTC
J gene: TRBJ2-6; D gene: -; V gene: TRBV4-1; clone size: -; CDR3 protein: CASRKAGANVLTF; CDR3 DNA: TGCGCCAGCAGAAAAGCTGGGGCCAACGTCCTGACTTTC
J gene: TRBJ1-1; D gene: TRBD1; V gene: TRBV5-6; clone size: -; CDR3 protein: CASSLGQGITEAFF; CDR3 DNA: TGTGCCAGCAGCTTGGGACAGGGGATAACTGAAGCTTTCTTT
J gene: TRBJ2-3; D gene: TRBD1; V gene: TRBV6-6; clone size: -; CDR3 protein: CASSRDRDGDTQYF; CDR3 DNA: TGTGCCAGCAGCCGGGACAGGGACGGAGATACGCAGTATTTT
J gene: TRBJ1-3; D gene: TRBD1; V gene: TRBV19; clone size: -; CDR3 protein: CASKVGTGGNTIYF; CDR3 DNA: TGTGCCAGTAAAGTCGGGACAGGGGGAAACACCATATATTTT
J gene: TRBJ2-1; D gene: -; V gene: TRBV5-1; clone size: -; CDR3 protein: CASSFFAAAGTYNEQFF; CDR3 DNA: TGCGCCAGCAGCTTTTTCGCGGCCGCAGGGACCTACAATGAGCAGTTCTTC
J gene: TRBJ1-2; D gene: -; V gene: TRBV7-2; clone size: -; CDR3 protein: CASSFPGTRTGYGYTF; CDR3 DNA: TGTGCCAGCAGCTTCCCTGGGACTCGTACCGGCTATGGCTACACCTTC
J gene: TRBJ1-2; D gene: TRBD1; V gene: TRBV10-2; clone size: -; CDR3 protein: CASSFRDSYGYTF; CDR3 DNA: TGCGCCAGCAGTTTTCGGGACAGCTATGGCTACACCTTC
J gene: TRBJ2-1; D gene: TRBD2; V gene: TRBV5-4; clone size: -; CDR3 protein: CASSLGTSGNNEQFF; CDR3 DNA: TGTGCCAGCAGCTTGGGGACTAGTGGGAACAATGAGCAGTTCTTC
J gene: TRBJ1-1; D gene: -; V gene: TRBV19; clone size: -; CDR3 protein: CASTPTTRSVNTEAFF; CDR3 DNA: TGTGCCAGTACCCCGACGACGAGGTCGGTGAACACTGAAGCTTTCTTT
J gene: TRBJ1-1; D gene: -; V gene: TRBV5-1; clone size: -; CDR3 protein: CASSLAAVDNTEAFF; CDR3 DNA: TGCGCCAGCAGCTTGGCGGCGGTGGATAACACTGAAGCTTTCTTT
J gene: TRBJ2-3; D gene: TRBD2; V gene: TRBV18; clone size: -; CDR3 protein: CASQLAGKDTDTQYF; CDR3 DNA: TGTGCCAGCCAACTAGCGGGGAAAGACACAGATACGCAGTATTTT
J gene: TRBJ1-2; D gene: TRBD1; V gene: TRBV19; clone size: few; CDR3 protein: CASSTYRGRINYGYTF; CDR3 DNA: TGTGCCAGTAGTACCTACAGGGGAAGGATTAACTATGGCTACACCTTC
J gene: TRBJ2-1; D gene: TRBD2; V gene: TRBV28; clone size: -; CDR3 protein: CASSAPSGGKVNEQFF; CDR3 DNA: TGTGCCAGCAGTGCCCCTAGCGGGGGGAAGGTAAATGAGCAGTTCTTC
J gene: TRBJ1-4; D gene: -; V gene: TRBV9; clone size: -; CDR3 protein: CASSTLGRGNEKLFF; CDR3 DNA: TGTGCCAGCAGCACGTTGGGGAGGGGTAATGAAAAACTGTTTTTT
J gene: TRBJ2-1; D gene: -; V gene: TRBV7-2; clone size: -; CDR3 protein: CASSHVGRRDEQFF; CDR3 DNA: TGTGCCAGCAGCCACGTAGGGAGACGGGATGAGCAGTTCTTC
J gene: TRBJ2-3; D gene: -; V gene: TRBV2; clone size: once; CDR3 protein: CASTVQGGPDTQYF; CDR3 DNA: TGTGCCAGCACCGTGCAGGGGGGCCCAGATACGCAGTATTTT
J gene: TRBJ2-3; D gene: TRBD2; V gene: TRBV7-7; clone size: -; CDR3 protein: CASSLDAAGGPADTQYF; CDR3 DNA: TGTGCCAGCAGCTTAGACGCGGCGGGGGGGCCCGCAGATACGCAGTATTTT
J gene: TRBJ1-2; D gene: -; V gene: TRBV7-2; clone size: -; CDR3 protein: CASSLSGAYGYTF; CDR3 DNA: TGTGCCAGCAGCTTATCAGGGGCCTATGGCTACACCTTC
J gene: TRBJ1-1; D gene: -; V gene: TRBV28; clone size: once; CDR3 protein: CASSFMAAIMNTEAFF; CDR3 DNA: TGTGCCAGCAGTTTTATGGCAGCGATTATGAACACTGAAGCTTTCTTT
J gene: TRBJ2-2; D gene: -; V gene: TRBV25-1; clone size: -; CDR3 protein: CASSDPSGELFF; CDR3 DNA: TGTGCCAGCAGTGATCCCAGCGGGGAGCTGTTTTTT
J gene: TRBJ2-1; D gene: -; V gene: TRBV27; clone size: -; CDR3 protein: CASRGMASLSYNEQFF; CDR3 DNA: TGTGCCAGCCGAGGGATGGCGTCACTCTCCTACAATGAGCAGTTCTTC
J gene: TRBJ1-4; D gene: -; V gene: TRBV5-5; clone size: -; CDR3 protein: CASSLEGGGYSAAKLFF; CDR3 DNA: TGTGCCAGCAGCTTGGAGGGGGGCGGCTATTCGGCAGCAAAACTGTTTTTT
J gene: TRBJ2-3; D gene: -; V gene: TRBV2; clone size: -; CDR3 protein: CASSDRGLLSDTQYF; CDR3 DNA: TGTGCCAGCAGTGATCGCGGTCTCCTCTCAGATACGCAGTATTTT
J gene: TRBJ2-2; D gene: -; V gene: TRBV7-6; clone size: -; CDR3 protein: CASSLEWYTGELFF; CDR3 DNA: TGTGCCAGCAGCTTAGAGTGGTACACCGGGGAGCTGTTTTTT
J gene: TRBJ2-3; D gene: TRBD1; V gene: TRBV5-8; clone size: -; CDR3 protein: CASAPGQGSDSTDTQYF; CDR3 DNA: TGTGCCAGCGCACCGGGACAGGGCTCAGATAGCACAGATACGCAGTATTTT
J gene: TRBJ2-3; D gene: -; V gene: TRBV2; clone size: -; CDR3 protein: CASSESGRGADTQYF; CDR3 DNA: TGTGCCAGCAGTGAATCGGGGCGGGGCGCAGATACGCAGTATTTT